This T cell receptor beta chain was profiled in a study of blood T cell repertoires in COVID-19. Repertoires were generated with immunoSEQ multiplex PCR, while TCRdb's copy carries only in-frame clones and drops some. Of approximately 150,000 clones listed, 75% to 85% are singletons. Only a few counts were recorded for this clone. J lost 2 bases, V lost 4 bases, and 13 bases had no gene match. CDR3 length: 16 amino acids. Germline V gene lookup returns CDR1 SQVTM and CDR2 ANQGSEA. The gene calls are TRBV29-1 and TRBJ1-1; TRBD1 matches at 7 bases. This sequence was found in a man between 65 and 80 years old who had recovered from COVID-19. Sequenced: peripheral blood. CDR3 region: CSVVGRPGQLNTEAFF. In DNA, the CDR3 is TGCAGCGTTGTAGGTCGACCGGGACAGTTAAACACTGAAGCTTTCTTT.